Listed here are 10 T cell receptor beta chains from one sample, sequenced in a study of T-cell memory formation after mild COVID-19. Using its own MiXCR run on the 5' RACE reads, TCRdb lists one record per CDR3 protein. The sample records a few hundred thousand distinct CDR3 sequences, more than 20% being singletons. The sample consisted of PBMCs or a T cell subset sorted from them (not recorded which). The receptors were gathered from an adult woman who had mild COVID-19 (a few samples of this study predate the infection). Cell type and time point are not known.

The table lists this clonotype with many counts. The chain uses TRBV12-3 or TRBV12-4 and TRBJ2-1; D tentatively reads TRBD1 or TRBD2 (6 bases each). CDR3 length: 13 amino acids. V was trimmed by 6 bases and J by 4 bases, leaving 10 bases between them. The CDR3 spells CASRDSGYNEQFF. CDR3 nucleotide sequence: TGTGCCAGCAGGGACAGCGGGTACAATGAGCAGTTCTTC.

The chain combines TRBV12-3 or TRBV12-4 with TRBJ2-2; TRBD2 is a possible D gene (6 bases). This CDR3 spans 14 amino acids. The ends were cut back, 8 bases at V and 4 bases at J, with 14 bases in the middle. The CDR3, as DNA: TGTGCCAGCGGTCCGGGGGTGAGCACCGGGGAGCTGTTTTTT. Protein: CASGPGVSTGELFF.

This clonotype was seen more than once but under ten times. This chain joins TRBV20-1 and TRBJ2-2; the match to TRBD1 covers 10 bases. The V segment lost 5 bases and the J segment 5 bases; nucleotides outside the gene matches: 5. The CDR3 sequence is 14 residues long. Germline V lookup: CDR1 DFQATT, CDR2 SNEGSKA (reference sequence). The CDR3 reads CSASDRGETGELFF. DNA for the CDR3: TGCAGTGCTTCGGACAGGGGGGAAACCGGGGAGCTGTTTTTT.

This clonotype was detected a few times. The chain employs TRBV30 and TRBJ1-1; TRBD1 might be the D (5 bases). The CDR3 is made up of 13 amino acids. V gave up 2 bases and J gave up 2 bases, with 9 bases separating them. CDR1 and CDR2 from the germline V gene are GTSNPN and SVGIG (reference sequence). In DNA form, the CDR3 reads TGTGCCTGGAGTACAGGACTAAACACTGAAGCTTTCTTT. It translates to CAWSTGLNTEAFF.

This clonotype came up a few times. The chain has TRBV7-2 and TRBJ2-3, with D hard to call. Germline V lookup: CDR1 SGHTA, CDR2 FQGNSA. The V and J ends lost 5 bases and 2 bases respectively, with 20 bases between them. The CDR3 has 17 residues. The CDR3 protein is CASSPRPRVIPTDTQYF. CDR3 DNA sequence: TGTGCCAGCAGCCCCCGCCCCCGGGTCATACCCACAGATACGCAGTATTTT.

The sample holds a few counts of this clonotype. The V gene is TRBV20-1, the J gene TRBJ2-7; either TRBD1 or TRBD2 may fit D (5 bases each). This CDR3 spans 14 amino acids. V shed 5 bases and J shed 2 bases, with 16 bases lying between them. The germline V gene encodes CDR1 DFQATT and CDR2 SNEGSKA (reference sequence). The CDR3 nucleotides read TGCAGTGCTTCCCACGGGACCGCAACCTACGAGCAGTACTTC. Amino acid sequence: CSASHGTATYEQYF.

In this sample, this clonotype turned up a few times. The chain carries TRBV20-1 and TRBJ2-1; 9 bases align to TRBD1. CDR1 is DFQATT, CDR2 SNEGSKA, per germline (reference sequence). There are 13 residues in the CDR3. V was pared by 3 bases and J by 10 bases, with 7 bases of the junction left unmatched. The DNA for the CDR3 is TGCAGTGCTAGGGCGGACAGGGGAAGCGAGCAGTTCTTC. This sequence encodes CSARADRGSEQFF.

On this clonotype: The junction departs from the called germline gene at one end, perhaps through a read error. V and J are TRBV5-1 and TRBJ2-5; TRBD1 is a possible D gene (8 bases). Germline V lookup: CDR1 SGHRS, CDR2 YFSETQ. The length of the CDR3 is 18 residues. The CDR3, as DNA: TGCGCCAGCTGCTTCGGCCGTATAGGACAGGGAGGGAAGGAGACCCAGTACTTC. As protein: CASCFGRIGQGGKETQYF.

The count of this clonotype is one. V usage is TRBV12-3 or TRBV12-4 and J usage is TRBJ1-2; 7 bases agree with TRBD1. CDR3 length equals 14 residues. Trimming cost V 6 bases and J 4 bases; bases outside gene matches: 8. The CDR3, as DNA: TGTGCCAGCAGACCTCAGGACAGGCCCTATGGCTACACCTTC. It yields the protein CASRPQDRPYGYTF.

The CDR3 spells CASSADGGAAETQYF. CDR3 bases: TGTGCCAGCAGTGCCGACGGGGGGGCTGCGGAGACCCAGTACTTC. The V and J genes are TRBV2 and TRBJ2-5; TRBD2 matches 8 bases. Germline CDR1 SNHLY, CDR2 FYNNEI. This CDR3 is 15 amino acids long. V lost 4 bases to trimming and J lost 5 bases; unmatched junction nucleotides: 9.